The rows below give T cell receptor beta chains drawn from one sample of a study of post-analysis software for immune sequencing data. Via MiXCR, TCRdb re-called the PCR reads, giving one row per CDR3 protein. Of approximately 690,000 distinct CDR3 sequences detected, 55% to 60% appear once; the ten largest clones hold 11%. Source material: blood. Receptors originate from a girl aged 2-9 years with multiple sclerosis. The CDR3 runs from the conserved cysteine through the conserved F or W. Each record gives: CDR3 length, clone size, V gene, D gene, J gene, CDR3 protein, CDR3 DNA. The D gene is left open where the match is weak. Clone size is stated in some rows and not others, as once, few, many or a class when expanded.

cdr3_length: 14
clone_size: NA
v_call: TRBV20-1
d_call: TRBD2
j_call: TRBJ2-5
cdr3_aa: CSAPTSGGQETQYF
cdr3_nt: TGCAGTGCTCCTACTAGCGGGGGTCAAGAGACCCAGTACTTC

cdr3_length: 16
clone_size: NA
v_call: TRBV7-9
d_call: TRBD2
j_call: TRBJ2-1
cdr3_aa: CAGSHAGTSAYNEQFF
cdr3_nt: TGTGCCGGCAGCCACGCCGGGACTAGCGCCTACAATGAGCAGTTCTTC

cdr3_length: 12
clone_size: once
v_call: TRBV7-9
d_call: NA
j_call: TRBJ1-6
cdr3_aa: CASGGANSPLHF
cdr3_nt: TGTGCCAGCGGAGGAGCGAATTCACCCCTCCACTTT

cdr3_length: 13
clone_size: few
v_call: TRBV5-1
d_call: NA
j_call: TRBJ1-1
cdr3_aa: CASSSTQGTEAFF
cdr3_nt: TGCGCCAGCAGCTCGACGCAGGGAACTGAAGCTTTCTTT

cdr3_length: 17
clone_size: few
v_call: TRBV5-1
d_call: TRBD2
j_call: TRBJ2-7
cdr3_aa: CASSSSIPGLAGDEQYF
cdr3_nt: TGCGCCAGCAGCTCCTCGATTCCGGGACTAGCGGGCGACGAGCAGTACTTC

cdr3_length: 14
clone_size: NA
v_call: TRBV10-3
d_call: NA
j_call: TRBJ1-1
cdr3_aa: CAISGGGMNTEAFF
cdr3_nt: TGTGCCATCAGTGGTGGAGGAATGAACACTGAAGCTTTCTTT

cdr3_length: 16
clone_size: NA
v_call: TRBV5-1
d_call: TRBD1
j_call: TRBJ2-3
cdr3_aa: CASSPATGTDTDTQYF
cdr3_nt: TGCGCCAGCAGCCCCGCAACCGGGACAGACACAGATACGCAGTATTTT

cdr3_length: 21
clone_size: few
v_call: TRBV28
d_call: NA
j_call: TRBJ2-1
cdr3_aa: CASSLSSSDYPADSSYNEQFF
cdr3_nt: TGTGCCAGCAGTTTATCCTCCTCTGACTATCCTGCGGATAGCTCCTACAATGAGCAGTTCTTC

cdr3_length: 14
clone_size: NA
v_call: TRBV29-1
d_call: NA
j_call: TRBJ2-1
cdr3_aa: CSVVGQVQTNKQFF
cdr3_nt: TGCAGCGTTGTTGGTCAGGTCCAGACTAATAAGCAGTTCTTC

cdr3_length: 14
clone_size: NA
v_call: TRBV5-1
d_call: TRBD1
j_call: TRBJ2-6
cdr3_aa: CASSDRDGANVLTF
cdr3_nt: TGCGCCAGCAGTGACAGGGACGGGGCCAACGTCCTGACTTTC

cdr3_length: 13
clone_size: NA
v_call: TRBV7-2
d_call: NA
j_call: TRBJ1-2
cdr3_aa: CASRGDFLYGYTF
cdr3_nt: TGTGCCAGCAGGGGGGACTTTCTGTATGGCTACACCTTC

cdr3_length: 16
clone_size: NA
v_call: TRBV5-1
d_call: TRBD1
j_call: TRBJ2-5
cdr3_aa: CASSGGTGGFQETQYF
cdr3_nt: TGCGCCAGCAGCGGCGGGACAGGGGGCTTCCAAGAGACCCAGTACTTC

cdr3_length: 18
clone_size: few
v_call: TRBV5-1
d_call: NA
j_call: TRBJ2-3
cdr3_aa: CASSPHPTDYRSTDTQYF
cdr3_nt: TGCGCCAGCAGCCCCCACCCCACGGACTACCGAAGCACAGATACGCAGTATTTT

cdr3_length: 16
clone_size: NA
v_call: TRBV27
d_call: NA
j_call: TRBJ2-1
cdr3_aa: CASTALGYEKYNEQFF
cdr3_nt: TGTGCCAGCACCGCCCTGGGGTATGAAAAATACAATGAGCAGTTCTTC

cdr3_length: 15
clone_size: NA
v_call: TRBV20-1
d_call: TRBD2
j_call: TRBJ2-1
cdr3_aa: CSARDGTSGREEQFF
cdr3_nt: TGCAGTGCTAGAGATGGGACTAGCGGGAGAGAAGAGCAGTTCTTC

cdr3_length: 15
clone_size: NA
v_call: TRBV7-2
d_call: TRBD2
j_call: TRBJ2-1
cdr3_aa: CAGSLALAGVDEQFF
cdr3_nt: TGTGCCGGCAGCTTAGCCCTAGCGGGGGTTGATGAGCAGTTCTTC

cdr3_length: 15
clone_size: NA
v_call: TRBV7-2
d_call: NA
j_call: TRBJ2-3
cdr3_aa: CASSQKTDFTDTQYF
cdr3_nt: TGTGCCAGCAGCCAGAAAACCGACTTTACAGATACGCAGTATTTT

cdr3_length: 15
clone_size: NA
v_call: TRBV20-1
d_call: NA
j_call: TRBJ2-1
cdr3_aa: CSASTGPVSYNEQFF
cdr3_nt: TGCAGTGCTTCGACAGGTCCAGTATCCTACAATGAGCAGTTCTTC

cdr3_length: 17
clone_size: NA
v_call: TRBV3-1
d_call: NA
j_call: TRBJ2-1
cdr3_aa: CASSQDLARFSYNEQFF
cdr3_nt: TGTGCCAGTAGCCAAGATCTCGCGCGATTCTCCTACAATGAGCAGTTCTTC

cdr3_length: 19
clone_size: NA
v_call: TRBV12-3/TRBV12-4
d_call: TRBD2
j_call: TRBJ2-3
cdr3_aa: CASSFPVVLREGRADTQYF
cdr3_nt: TGTGCCAGCAGTTTTCCTGTAGTCTTGCGGGAGGGTCGCGCAGATACGCAGTATTTT

cdr3_length: 15
clone_size: NA
v_call: TRBV7-9
d_call: NA
j_call: TRBJ2-6
cdr3_aa: CASTKGDSGANVLTF
cdr3_nt: TGTGCCAGCACCAAGGGGGACTCTGGGGCCAACGTCCTGACTTTC

cdr3_length: 13
clone_size: NA
v_call: TRBV7-2
d_call: NA
j_call: TRBJ1-1
cdr3_aa: CASSLAGQGEAFF
cdr3_nt: TGTGCCAGCAGCTTAGCGGGGCAGGGCGAAGCTTTCTTT

cdr3_length: 14
clone_size: NA
v_call: TRBV7-8
d_call: NA
j_call: TRBJ1-5
cdr3_aa: CASSPSRAEGPQHF
cdr3_nt: TGTGCCAGCAGCCCGAGTAGGGCCGAGGGGCCCCAGCATTTT

cdr3_length: 17
clone_size: NA
v_call: TRBV6-1
d_call: TRBD2
j_call: TRBJ2-1
cdr3_aa: CASRDGVAGVSYNEQFF
cdr3_nt: TGTGCCAGCAGAGACGGAGTAGCGGGAGTGTCCTACAATGAGCAGTTCTTC

cdr3_length: 16
clone_size: few
v_call: TRBV12-3/TRBV12-4
d_call: TRBD1
j_call: TRBJ2-1
cdr3_aa: CASSSLRGPRVDEQFF
cdr3_nt: TGTGCCAGCAGTTCCCTAAGGGGGCCTAGGGTCGATGAGCAGTTCTTC

cdr3_length: 16
clone_size: NA
v_call: TRBV2
d_call: NA
j_call: TRBJ2-3
cdr3_aa: CASSEAPVSSTDTQYF
cdr3_nt: TGTGCCAGCAGTGAAGCGCCCGTTTCTAGCACAGATACGCAGTATTTT

cdr3_length: 17
clone_size: NA
v_call: TRBV12-3/TRBV12-4
d_call: TRBD1
j_call: TRBJ2-1
cdr3_aa: CASSSTLDRRSYNEQFF
cdr3_nt: TGTGCCAGCAGCTCCACGTTGGACAGGCGGTCCTACAATGAGCAGTTCTTC

cdr3_length: 17
clone_size: few
v_call: TRBV4-1
d_call: TRBD1
j_call: TRBJ2-7
cdr3_aa: CASSHAVDRATSYEQYF
cdr3_nt: TGCGCCAGCAGCCATGCCGTGGACAGGGCTACAAGCTACGAGCAGTACTTC

cdr3_length: 14
clone_size: NA
v_call: TRBV20-1
d_call: TRBD1
j_call: TRBJ1-5
cdr3_aa: CSASRDRGNQPQHF
cdr3_nt: TGCAGTGCTAGCCGGGACAGGGGGAATCAGCCCCAGCATTTT

cdr3_length: 14
clone_size: NA
v_call: TRBV5-5
d_call: NA
j_call: TRBJ2-5
cdr3_aa: CASSLGDTINEQYF
cdr3_nt: TGTGCCAGCAGCTTGGGGGACACTATCAATGAGCAGTACTTC

cdr3_length: 15
clone_size: NA
v_call: TRBV5-1
d_call: NA
j_call: TRBJ1-1
cdr3_aa: CASSPRTDMNTEAFF
cdr3_nt: TGCGCCAGCAGCCCGCGGACAGACATGAACACTGAAGCTTTCTTT

cdr3_length: 16
clone_size: NA
v_call: TRBV6-5
d_call: NA
j_call: TRBJ2-4
cdr3_aa: CASSYSSLLAKNIQYF
cdr3_nt: TGTGCCAGCAGTTACTCGTCCCTCTTAGCCAAAAACATTCAGTACTTC

cdr3_length: 16
clone_size: NA
v_call: TRBV7-9
d_call: TRBD2
j_call: TRBJ2-7
cdr3_aa: CASSLAPSGKLGEQYF
cdr3_nt: TGTGCCAGCAGCTTAGCCCCTAGCGGGAAGCTGGGTGAGCAGTACTTC

cdr3_length: 14
clone_size: NA
v_call: TRBV18
d_call: NA
j_call: TRBJ2-7
cdr3_aa: CASSRISEDYEQYF
cdr3_nt: TGTGCCAGCTCACGTATTTCAGAGGACTACGAGCAGTACTTC

cdr3_length: 15
clone_size: NA
v_call: TRBV29-1
d_call: TRBD2
j_call: TRBJ2-1
cdr3_aa: CSVVGGANSYNEQFF
cdr3_nt: TGCAGCGTCGTCGGGGGGGCCAACTCCTACAATGAGCAGTTCTTC

cdr3_length: 12
clone_size: few
v_call: TRBV20-1
d_call: TRBD2
j_call: TRBJ2-3
cdr3_aa: CSASTSADTQYF
cdr3_nt: TGCAGTGCTAGCACTAGCGCAGATACGCAGTATTTT

cdr3_length: 15
clone_size: NA
v_call: TRBV20-1
d_call: TRBD2
j_call: TRBJ2-1
cdr3_aa: CSAQRTSGGVREQFF
cdr3_nt: TGCAGTGCTCAAAGGACTAGCGGGGGGGTTCGTGAGCAGTTCTTC

cdr3_length: 14
clone_size: few
v_call: TRBV29-1
d_call: NA
j_call: TRBJ2-7
cdr3_aa: CSVGQPNRANEQYF
cdr3_nt: TGCAGCGTTGGCCAACCAAACAGGGCCAACGAGCAGTACTTC

cdr3_length: 20
clone_size: NA
v_call: TRBV4-3
d_call: TRBD2
j_call: TRBJ2-6
cdr3_aa: CASSQLWTSGGFSGANVLTF
cdr3_nt: TGCGCCAGCAGCCAGCTTTGGACTAGCGGGGGGTTCTCTGGGGCCAACGTCCTGACTTTC

cdr3_length: 12
clone_size: few
v_call: TRBV4-1
d_call: NA
j_call: TRBJ1-1
cdr3_aa: CASSKGNTEAFF
cdr3_nt: TGCGCCAGCAGTAAGGGGAACACTGAAGCTTTCTTT

cdr3_length: 18
clone_size: NA
v_call: TRBV4-3
d_call: NA
j_call: TRBJ2-3
cdr3_aa: CASSQGLGQSGVADTQYF
cdr3_nt: TGCGCCAGCAGCCAGGGCCTCGGACAGTCGGGCGTTGCAGATACGCAGTATTTT

cdr3_length: 14
clone_size: NA
v_call: TRBV29-1
d_call: NA
j_call: TRBJ2-7
cdr3_aa: CSVGTEDFSYEQYF
cdr3_nt: TGCAGCGTTGGGACAGAGGATTTCTCCTACGAGCAGTACTTC

cdr3_length: 14
clone_size: once
v_call: TRBV7-2
d_call: NA
j_call: TRBJ2-3
cdr3_aa: CASSLARPPDTQYF
cdr3_nt: TGTGCCAGCAGCTTAGCGCGGCCCCCAGATACGCAGTATTTT

cdr3_length: 11
clone_size: NA
v_call: TRBV29-1
d_call: TRBD1
j_call: TRBJ2-1
cdr3_aa: CSVEVRDRQFF
cdr3_nt: TGCAGCGTTGAGGTCCGGGACAGGCAGTTCTTC

cdr3_length: 12
clone_size: NA
v_call: TRBV20-1
d_call: NA
j_call: TRBJ1-2
cdr3_aa: CSALGRYYGYTF
cdr3_nt: TGCAGTGCTCTCGGGCGTTACTATGGCTACACCTTC